Presented here are 9 T cell receptor beta chains from one specimen sequenced in a study of cytomegalovirus exposure and HLA in healthy donors. PCR primers comprised 60 Vbeta and 13 Jbeta primers. Sequencing used immunoSEQ multiplex PCR; TCRdb keeps in-frame clones, though not all of them. The table lists about 130,000 clones, roughly four fifths of them singletons. The sequenced sample was PBMCs. The receptors here all came from a male donor in good health and CMV-seronegative.

This clone was seen only a few times. The chain couples TRBV13 to TRBJ1-3; possibly TRBD1 for D (5 bases). With 3 bases removed from V and 3 bases from J, the gap between germline ends came to 12 bases. This CDR3 region has 15 residues. Germline V gene lookup returns CDR1 PRHDT and CDR2 FYEKMQ (reference sequence). The CDR3 region is CASSFRGSFGNTIYF. As DNA, the CDR3 is TGTGCCAGCAGCTTTAGGGGCAGTTTTGGAAACACCATATATTTT.

The CDR3 DNA reads as TGCGCCAGCAGCCACGGACTAGCGGGGGCCTACACAGATACGCAGTATTTT. Translating it yields CASSHGLAGAYTDTQYF. This chain joins TRBV5-1 and TRBJ2-3; 13 bases agree with TRBD2. V lost 4 bases, J lost 2 bases, and 7 bases stayed unmatched. CDR1 SGHRS and CDR2 YFSETQ come from the germline V gene. This CDR3 region has 17 residues.

The rearrangement uses TRBV9 and TRBJ1-1, with 9 positions matching TRBD1. The CDR3 consists of 14 residues. Germline loops: CDR1 SGDLS, CDR2 YYNGEE. The trim removed 0 bases at V and 8 bases at J, leaving 5 bases unmatched. CDR3 sequence reads: CASSVVGQGGEAFF. The CDR3 DNA reads as TGTGCCAGCAGCGTAGTGGGACAGGGAGGGGAAGCTTTCTTT.

J is TRBJ2-7 and V is TRBV18; D might be TRBD1 (5 bases). Deletions cut 2 bases from V and 2 bases from J, with 13 bases between. The CDR3 contains 15 residues. CDR1 is KGHSH, CDR2 LQKENI, per germline. CDR3 DNA: TGTGCCAGCTCACCAAAGGCGACAGTTGCCTACGAGCAGTACTTC. Translating gives CASSPKATVAYEQYF.

This clone appeared a few times. The chain has TRBV4-2 and TRBJ1-2; 7 bases map to TRBD1. The CDR3 covers 14 residues. Germline CDR1 and CDR2: LGHNA and YNFKEQ. J lost 7 bases, V lost 3 bases, and 8 bases had no gene match. The CDR3 nucleotides are TGTGCCAGCAGCCATCTCGGACAGGAACGTGGCTACACCTTC. It codes for CASSHLGQERGYTF.

The chain has TRBV28 and TRBJ2-7; D possibly corresponds to TRBD2 (6 bases). Germline V gene sequence: CDR1 MDHEN, CDR2 SYDVKM. V was shortened by 7 bases and J by 3 bases, with 10 bases between the two germline ends. CDR3 length: 12 amino acids. The chain's CDR3 is CASNQGGYEQYF. The DNA for the CDR3 is TGTGCCAGCAACCAGGGAGGCTACGAGCAGTACTTC.

The gene calls are TRBV18 and TRBJ1-1; 7 nucleotides match TRBD1. Losses at the gene ends were 2 bases for V and 4 bases for J; bases not matched to a gene: 7. CDR3 length: 15 residues. Germline CDR1 is KGHSH and CDR2 is LQKENI. CDR3 loop: CASSPGAGTVTEAFF. As DNA, the CDR3 is TGTGCCAGCTCACCAGGGGCAGGGACAGTCACTGAAGCTTTCTTT.

V usage is TRBV4-1 and J usage is TRBJ1-3; 9 bases align to TRBD1. The CDR3 loop spans 15 amino acids. The junction had 7 bases not matched to a gene; V was cut back by 2 bases and J by 8 bases. The germline gives CDR1 MGHRA, CDR2 YSYEKL. In DNA, the CDR3 is TGCGCCAGCAGCCAAACAGGGGGCCAGGGACACACCATATATTTT. It codes for CASSQTGGQGHTIYF.

This clone came up a few times. The chain has TRBV19 and TRBJ2-5, with 8 nucleotides matching TRBD2. V lost 5 bases, J lost 4 bases, and 3 bases stayed unmatched. The CDR3 extends over 13 amino acids. Germline assignment: CDR1 LNHDA and CDR2 SQIVND (reference sequence). The CDR3 loop is CASSWAGGETQYF. CDR3 DNA sequence: TGTGCCAGTAGTTGGGCGGGAGGAGAGACCCAGTACTTC.